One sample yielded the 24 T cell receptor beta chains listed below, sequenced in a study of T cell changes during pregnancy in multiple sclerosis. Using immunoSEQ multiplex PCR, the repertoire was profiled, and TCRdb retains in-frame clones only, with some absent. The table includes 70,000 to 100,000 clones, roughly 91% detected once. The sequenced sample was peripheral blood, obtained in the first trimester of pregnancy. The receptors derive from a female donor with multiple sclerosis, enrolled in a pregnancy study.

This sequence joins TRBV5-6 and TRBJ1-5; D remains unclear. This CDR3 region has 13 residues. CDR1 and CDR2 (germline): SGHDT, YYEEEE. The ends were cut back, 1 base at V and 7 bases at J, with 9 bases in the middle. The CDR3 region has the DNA TGTGCCAGCAGCTTGACCGGGGTCCAGCCCCAGCATTTT. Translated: CASSLTGVQPQHF.

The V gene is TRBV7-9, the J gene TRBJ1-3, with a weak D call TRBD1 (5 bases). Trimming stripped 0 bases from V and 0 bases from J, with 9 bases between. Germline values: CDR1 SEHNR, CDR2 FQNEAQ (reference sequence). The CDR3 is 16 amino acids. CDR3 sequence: CASSLAGAHSGNTIYF. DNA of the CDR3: TGTGCCAGCAGCTTAGCAGGGGCCCACTCTGGAAACACCATATATTTT.

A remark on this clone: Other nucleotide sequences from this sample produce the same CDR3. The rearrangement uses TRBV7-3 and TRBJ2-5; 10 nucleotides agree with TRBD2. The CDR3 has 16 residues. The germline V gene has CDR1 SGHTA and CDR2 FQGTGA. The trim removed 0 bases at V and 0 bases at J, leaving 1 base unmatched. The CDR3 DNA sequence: TGTGCCAGCAGCTTAACTAGCGGGGGGAACCAAGAGACCCAGTACTTC. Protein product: CASSLTSGGNQETQYF.

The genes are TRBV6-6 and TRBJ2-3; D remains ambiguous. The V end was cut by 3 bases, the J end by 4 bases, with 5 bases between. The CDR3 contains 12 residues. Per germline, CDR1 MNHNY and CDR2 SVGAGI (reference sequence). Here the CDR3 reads CASSYMSDTQYF. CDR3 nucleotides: TGTGCCAGCAGTTATATGTCAGATACGCAGTATTTT.

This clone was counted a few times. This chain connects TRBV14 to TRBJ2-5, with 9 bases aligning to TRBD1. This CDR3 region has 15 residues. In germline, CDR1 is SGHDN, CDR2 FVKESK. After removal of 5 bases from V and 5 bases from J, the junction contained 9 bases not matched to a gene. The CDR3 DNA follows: TGTGCCAGCAGCTATGTGACAGGGGGAAGGGAGACCCAGTACTTC. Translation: CASSYVTGGRETQYF.

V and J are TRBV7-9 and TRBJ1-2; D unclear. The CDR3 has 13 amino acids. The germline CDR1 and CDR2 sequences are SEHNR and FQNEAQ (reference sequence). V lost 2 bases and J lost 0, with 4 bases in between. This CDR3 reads CASSLPSNYGYTF. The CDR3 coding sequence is TGTGCCAGCAGCTTACCCTCTAACTATGGCTACACCTTC.

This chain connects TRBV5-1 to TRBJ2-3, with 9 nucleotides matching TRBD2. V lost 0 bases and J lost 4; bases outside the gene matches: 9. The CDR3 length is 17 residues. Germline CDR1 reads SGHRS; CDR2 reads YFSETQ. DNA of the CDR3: TGCGCCAGCAGCTTGGAAGGTCTAGCGGGGTACTCAGATACGCAGTATTTT. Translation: CASSLEGLAGYSDTQYF. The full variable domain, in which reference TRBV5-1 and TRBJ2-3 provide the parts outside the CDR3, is KAGVTQTPRYLIKTRGQQVTLSCSPISGHRSVSWYQQTPGQGLQFLFEYFSETQRNKGNFPGRFSGRQFSNSRSEMNVSTLELGDSALYLCASSLEGLAGYSDTQYFGPGTRLTVL.

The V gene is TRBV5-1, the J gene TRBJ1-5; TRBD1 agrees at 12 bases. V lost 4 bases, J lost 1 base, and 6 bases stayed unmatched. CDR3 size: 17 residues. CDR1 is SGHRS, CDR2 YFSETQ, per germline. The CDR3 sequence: CASSAGTGGGSNQPQHF. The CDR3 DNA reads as TGCGCCAGCAGCGCGGGGACAGGGGGCGGGAGCAATCAGCCCCAGCATTTT.

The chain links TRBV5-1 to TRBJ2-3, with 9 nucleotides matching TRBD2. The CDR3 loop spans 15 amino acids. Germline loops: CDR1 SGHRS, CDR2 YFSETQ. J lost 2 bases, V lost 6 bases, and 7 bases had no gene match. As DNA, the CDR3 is TGCGCCAGCAACGTAGCGGGGGCCCTCACAGATACGCAGTATTTT. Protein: CASNVAGALTDTQYF.

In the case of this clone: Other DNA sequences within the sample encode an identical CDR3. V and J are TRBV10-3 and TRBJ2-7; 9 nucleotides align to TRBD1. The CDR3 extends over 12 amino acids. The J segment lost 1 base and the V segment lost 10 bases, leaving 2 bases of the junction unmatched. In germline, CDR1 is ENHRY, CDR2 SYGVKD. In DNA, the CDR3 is TGTGCCACCGGGACAGGGTCCTACGAGCAGTACTTC. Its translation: CATGTGSYEQYF.

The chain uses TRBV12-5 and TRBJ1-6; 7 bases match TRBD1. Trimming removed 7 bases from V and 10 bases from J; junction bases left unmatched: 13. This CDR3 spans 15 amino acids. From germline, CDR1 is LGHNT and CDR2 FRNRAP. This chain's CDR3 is CASARRQGVGSPLHF. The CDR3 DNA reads TGTGCTAGTGCCCGACGACAGGGCGTCGGCTCACCCCTCCACTTT.

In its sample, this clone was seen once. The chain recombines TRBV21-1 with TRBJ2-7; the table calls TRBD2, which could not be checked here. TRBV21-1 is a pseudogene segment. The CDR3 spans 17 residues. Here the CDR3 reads CASSISPVRRGGHEQYF. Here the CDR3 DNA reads TGTGCCAGCAGCATTTCCCCAGTCAGGCGGGGGGGACACGAGCAGTACTTC.

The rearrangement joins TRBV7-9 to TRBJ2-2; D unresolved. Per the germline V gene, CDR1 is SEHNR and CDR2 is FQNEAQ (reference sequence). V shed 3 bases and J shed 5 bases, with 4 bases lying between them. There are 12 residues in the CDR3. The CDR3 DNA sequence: TGTGCCAGCAGCTTCTCTACCGGGGAGCTGTTTTTT. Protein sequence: CASSFSTGELFF.

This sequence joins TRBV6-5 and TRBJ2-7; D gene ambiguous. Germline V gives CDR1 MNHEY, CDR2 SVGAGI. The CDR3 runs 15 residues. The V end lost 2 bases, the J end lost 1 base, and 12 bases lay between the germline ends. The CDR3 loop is CASSYTAGLSYEQYF. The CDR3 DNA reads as TGTGCCAGCAGTTACACGGCAGGTCTATCCTACGAGCAGTACTTC.

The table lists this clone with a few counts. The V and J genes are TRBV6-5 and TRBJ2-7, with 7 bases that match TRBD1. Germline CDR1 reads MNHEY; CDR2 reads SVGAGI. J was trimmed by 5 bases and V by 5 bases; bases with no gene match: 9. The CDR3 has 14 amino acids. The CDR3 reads CASSARQGTHEQYF. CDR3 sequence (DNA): TGTGCCAGCAGTGCCCGACAGGGTACCCACGAGCAGTACTTC.

The CDR3 protein is CASSPKSGGRNTQYF. For the CDR3, the DNA is TGTGCCAGCAGCCCCAAGAGCGGGGGTAGGAATACGCAGTATTTT. The chain is built from TRBV13 and TRBJ2-3, with 8 bases fitting TRBD2. The junction had 11 bases not matched to a gene; V was cut back by 5 bases and J by 7 bases. The germline CDR1 and CDR2 sequences are PRHDT and FYEKMQ (reference sequence). The CDR3 has 15 amino acids.

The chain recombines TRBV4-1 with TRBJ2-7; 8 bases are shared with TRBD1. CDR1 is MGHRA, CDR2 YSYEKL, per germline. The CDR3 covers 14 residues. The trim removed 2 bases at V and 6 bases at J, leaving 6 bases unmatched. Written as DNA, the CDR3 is TGCGCCAGCAGCCAATTTCCAGGGGGCAGCGAGCAGTACTTC. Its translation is CASSQFPGGSEQYF.

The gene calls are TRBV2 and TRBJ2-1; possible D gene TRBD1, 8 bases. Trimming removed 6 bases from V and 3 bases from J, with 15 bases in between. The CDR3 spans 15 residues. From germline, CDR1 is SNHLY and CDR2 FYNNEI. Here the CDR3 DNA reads TGTGCCAGCAGAGTGGACAGGGAGGGCTACAATGAGCAGTTCTTC. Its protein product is CASRVDREGYNEQFF.

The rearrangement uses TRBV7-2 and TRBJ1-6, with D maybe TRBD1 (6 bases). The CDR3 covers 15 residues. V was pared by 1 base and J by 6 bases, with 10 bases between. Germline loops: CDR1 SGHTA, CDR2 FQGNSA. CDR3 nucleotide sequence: TGTGCCAGCAGCTTAGAAGGGGGTGTTAATTCACCCCTCCACTTT. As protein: CASSLEGGVNSPLHF.

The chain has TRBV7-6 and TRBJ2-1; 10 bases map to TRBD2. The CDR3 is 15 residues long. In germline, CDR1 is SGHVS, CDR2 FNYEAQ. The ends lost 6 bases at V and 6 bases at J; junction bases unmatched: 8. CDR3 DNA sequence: TGTGCCAGCAGACGAATAGCGGGGGGACCCAATGAGCAGTTCTTC. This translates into CASRRIAGGPNEQFF.

CDR3 bases: TGTGCCAGCAGCAGGGAGGCGAACACTGAAGCTTTCTTT. Translated, it gives CASSREANTEAFF. This chain links TRBV2 with TRBJ1-1, with D perhaps TRBD1 (5 bases). CDR3 length: 13 amino acids. The germline V gene encodes CDR1 SNHLY and CDR2 FYNNEI. The V gene lost 6 bases and the J gene lost 1 base, with 9 bases spanning the gap.

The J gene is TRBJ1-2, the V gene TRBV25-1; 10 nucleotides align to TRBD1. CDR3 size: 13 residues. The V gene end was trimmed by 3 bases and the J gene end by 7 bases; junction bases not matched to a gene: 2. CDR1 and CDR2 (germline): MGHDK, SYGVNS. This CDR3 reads CASSDDRGPGYTF. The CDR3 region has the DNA TGTGCCAGCAGTGACGACAGGGGGCCTGGCTACACCTTC.

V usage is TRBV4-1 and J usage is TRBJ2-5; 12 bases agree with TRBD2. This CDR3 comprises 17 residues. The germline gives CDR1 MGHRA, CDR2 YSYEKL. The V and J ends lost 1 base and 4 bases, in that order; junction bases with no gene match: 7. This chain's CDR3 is CASSQAGTSGLGETQYF. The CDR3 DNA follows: TGCGCCAGCAGCCAAGCTGGGACTAGCGGGTTAGGAGAGACCCAGTACTTC.

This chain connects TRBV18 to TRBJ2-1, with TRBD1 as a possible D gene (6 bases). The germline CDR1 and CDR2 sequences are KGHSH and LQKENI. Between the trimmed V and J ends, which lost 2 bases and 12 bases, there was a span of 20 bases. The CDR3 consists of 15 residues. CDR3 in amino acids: CASSPRTVLNEVQFF. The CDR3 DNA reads TGTGCCAGCTCACCAAGGACAGTCTTAAATGAAGTGCAGTTCTTC. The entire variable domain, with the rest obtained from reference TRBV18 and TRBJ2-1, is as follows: NAGVMQNPRHLVRRRGQEARLRCSPMKGHSHVYWYRQLPEEGLKFMVYLQKENIIDESGMPKERFSAEFPKEGPSILRIQQVVRGDSAAYFCASSPRTVLNEVQFFGPGTRLTVL.